This T cell receptor beta chain was obtained from a study of T cells in Graves' hyperthyroidism and ophthalmopathy. This clonotype was seen a handful of times. The antigen is undetermined. Inclusion characteristics of ophthalmopathy patients comprised a Clinical Activity Score of at least 3, a NOSPECS grade of at least 4, and duration under 3 months. Isolation of PBMCs was performed on around 10 ml fresh peripheral blood. Study conclusions and caveats: The model forecast ophthalmopathy, anticipating it by a median around 6.4 months before onset.

The source material, RNA transcripts, was used to amplify TCR beta CDR3 regions. Researchers ran a first-round RT-PCR on the TCR CDR3 using the HTBI primer set. From the multiplex PCR reads, TCRdb called clonotypes with MiXCR, one entry per CDR3 protein. The table has roughly 500,000 distinct CDR3 sequences, approximately 25% seen once. The V end lost 5 bases, the J end lost 0 bases, and 14 bases lay between the germline ends. CDR3 length: 16 residues. The receptor was derived from a woman in her 30s with Graves' ophthalmopathy. J is TRBJ1-3 and V is TRBV12-3 or TRBV12-4; D gene ambiguous. Input material: blood. The CDR3 DNA reads TGTGCCAGCAGTCCCTTTGGGGATCTCTCTGGAAACACCATATATTTT. Its protein product is CASSPFGDLSGNTIYF.